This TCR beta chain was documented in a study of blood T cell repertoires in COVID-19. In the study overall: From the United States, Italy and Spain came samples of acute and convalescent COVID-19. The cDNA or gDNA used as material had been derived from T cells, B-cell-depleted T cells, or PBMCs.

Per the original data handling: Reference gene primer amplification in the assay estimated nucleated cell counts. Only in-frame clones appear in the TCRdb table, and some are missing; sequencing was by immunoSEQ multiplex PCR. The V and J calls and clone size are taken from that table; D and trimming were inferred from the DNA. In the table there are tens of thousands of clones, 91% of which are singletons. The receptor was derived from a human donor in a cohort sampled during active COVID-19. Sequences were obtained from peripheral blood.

Here the CDR3 DNA reads TGTGCCATCAGCGGGACAGAGGCCTACGAGCAGTACTTC. Residues: CAISGTEAYEQYF. The chain has TRBV10-3 and TRBJ2-7; 7 bases align to TRBD1. This CDR3 has 13 residues. Germline CDR1 and CDR2: ENHRY and SYGVKD. Trimming took 6 bases from V and 2 from J; bases not matched to a gene: 4.